This record covers a single T cell receptor (beta chain). Antigen: not known. This CDR3 comprises 15 residues. With 0 bases removed from V and 0 bases from J, the gap between germline ends came to 9 bases. Germline assignment: CDR1 MNHEY and CDR2 SVGAGI. Each patient's relapse followed autologous stem cell transplantation, and brentuximab vedotin exposure varied. Best overall response was complete response, partial response or progressive disease in these relapsed/refractory classical Hodgkin lymphoma patients. Profiling relied on immunoSEQ multiplex PCR, and the TCRdb table lists in-frame clones only, not all of them. The sample shows tens of thousands of clones, 80% to 90% of them seen only once. The sample originates from a study of PD-1 blockade in classical Hodgkin lymphoma. Study-level results: Complete responders started with a diversity level that resembled newly diagnosed patients at baseline.

The sequences come from peripheral blood mononuclear cells (PBMCs), collected before the second cycle of nivolumab. The sequence derives from a human donor with classical Hodgkin lymphoma. This chain joins TRBV6-5 and TRBJ2-7; D tentatively reads TRBD1 or TRBD2 (5 bases each). The CDR3 region is CASSYSRGVSYEQYF. CDR3 sequence (DNA): TGTGCCAGCAGTTACTCGCGAGGGGTCTCCTACGAGCAGTACTTC.